Presented here are 29 T cell receptor beta chains from one specimen sequenced in a study of T cell repertoires in cytomegalovirus infection. TCRdb re-called the reads through MiXCR, storing one row per CDR3 protein. The data show just under 550,000 distinct CDR3 sequences, more than 25% seen once. The sample taken for sequencing was PBMCs. All receptors derive from a human donor in good health (CMV status not recorded). Some clones in this sample may be carry-over from other donors' samples.

The genes are TRBV6-1 and TRBJ2-2, with a tentative D call TRBD2 (5 bases). There are 14 residues in the CDR3. Trimming removed 6 bases at V and 0 bases at J, with 8 bases between. Germline lookup yields CDR1 MNHNS and CDR2 SASEGT. The CDR3 nucleotides read TGTGCCAGCAGGCCCGGGGCGAACACCGGGGAGCTGTTTTTT. Residues: CASRPGANTGELFF.

The chain carries TRBV7-4 and TRBJ2-5; TRBD2 is a possible D gene (5 bases). Trimming removed 5 bases at V and 4 bases at J, with 17 bases between. Germline CDR1 SGHVT, CDR2 SQSDAQ. The CDR3 extends over 15 amino acids. The CDR3 bases are TGTGCCAGCAGCCCTGGTGGAACTCGGGGAGAGACCCAGTACTTC. Protein product: CASSPGGTRGETQYF.

The chain couples TRBV6-1 to TRBJ1-5; the match to TRBD1 covers 7 bases. Losses at the gene ends were 8 bases for V and 0 bases for J; bases not matched to a gene: 13. The CDR3 covers 17 residues. The germline gives CDR1 MNHNS, CDR2 SASEGT. Here the CDR3 reads CASAARQGTYSNQPQHF. The DNA for the CDR3 is TGTGCCAGCGCCGCTCGACAGGGAACCTATAGCAATCAGCCCCAGCATTTT.

V gene TRBV19 combines with J gene TRBJ2-5; D is perhaps TRBD1 or TRBD2 (6 bases each). Germline CDR1 reads LNHDA; CDR2 reads SQIVND (reference sequence). The CDR3 has 13 residues. V was pared by 4 bases and J by 5 bases, with 11 bases between. CDR3 protein: CASSTVGGETQYF. The CDR3 DNA reads TGTGCCAGTAGTACGGTAGGGGGGGAGACCCAGTACTTC.

This clonotype was seen more than once but under ten times. This rearrangement joins TRBV6-5 to TRBJ2-2, with D tentatively TRBD1 (6 bases). The V end lost 4 bases, the J end lost 4 bases, and 10 bases lay between the germline ends. CDR1 is MNHEY and CDR2 is SVGAGI in the germline V gene. There are 14 residues in the CDR3. CDR3 amino acids: CASSLDRSTGELFF. CDR3 sequence (DNA): TGTGCCAGCAGTTTGGACAGATCCACCGGGGAGCTGTTTTTT.

This sequence joins TRBV14 and TRBJ1-1, with no clear D. The CDR3 loop spans 12 amino acids. Germline assignment: CDR1 SGHDN and CDR2 FVKESK. V was shortened by 1 base and J by 10 bases, with 10 bases between the two germline ends. CDR3 in DNA: TGTGCCAGCAGCCAAGGGACTATACGAGCTTTCTTT. Translation gives CASSQGTIRAFF.

The DNA of the CDR3 is TGCGCCAGCAGCCTAGCCGGGATAGTGGGCACTGAAGCTTTCTTT. Translation gives CASSLAGIVGTEAFF. The chain uses TRBV4-3 and TRBJ1-1; D is unclear. V lost 4 bases, J lost 4 bases, and 16 bases lay in between. The CDR3 extends over 15 amino acids. Germline CDR1 reads LGHNA; CDR2 reads YSLEER.

This clonotype has just a few counts. Its ends do not fully match the called genes, so a read error is possible. The chain links TRBV7-7 to TRBJ2-1, with D tentatively TRBD1 (6 bases). This CDR3 spans 16 amino acids. CDR1 and CDR2 (germline): SSHAT, FNYEAQ (reference sequence). CDR3 sequence (DNA): TGTGCTAGCAGCTTCGTGCCGGACAGCTCCTACAATGAGCAGTTCTTC. Translated: CASSFVPDSSYNEQFF.

The DNA of the CDR3 is TGCGCCAGCAGCCAAGAATCTGACCGGCTAGCGCTTGAGCAGTTCTTC. Its protein product is CASSQESDRLALEQFF. The rearrangement links TRBV4-3 to TRBJ2-1, with D possibly being TRBD2 (6 bases). The CDR3 has 16 amino acids. V shed 0 bases and J shed 9 bases, with 18 bases lying between them. CDR1 is LGHNA and CDR2 is YSLEER in the germline V gene.

This clonotype was observed a handful of times. V usage is TRBV4-3 and J usage is TRBJ2-5, with D tentatively TRBD1 or TRBD2 (6 bases each). This CDR3 is built from 14 residues. Germline values: CDR1 LGHNA, CDR2 YSLEER. Trimming removed 1 base at V and 5 bases at J, with 11 bases between. The DNA for the CDR3 is TGCGCCAGCAGCCAAGTGGTAGGGGGGGAGACCCAGTACTTC. Translation: CASSQVVGGETQYF.

This chain connects TRBV20-1 to TRBJ2-1; 11 nucleotides agree with TRBD1. V was clipped by 5 bases and J by 1 base; unmatched bases: 10. The CDR3 sequence is 17 residues long. Germline CDR1 and CDR2: DFQATT and SNEGSKA (reference sequence). CDR3 amino acids: CSAQGQGATISYNEQFF. The CDR3 DNA is TGCAGTGCTCAAGGACAGGGGGCAACGATATCCTACAATGAGCAGTTCTTC.

This clonotype has just a few counts. The genes are TRBV6-1 and TRBJ1-1; D gene ambiguous. The CDR3 sequence is 13 residues long. Trimming removed 7 bases at V and 0 bases at J, with 9 bases between. Germline V gives CDR1 MNHNS, CDR2 SASEGT. The CDR3 coding sequence is TGTGCCAGCATTGGACGGATGAACACTGAAGCTTTCTTT. It translates to CASIGRMNTEAFF.

The chain combines TRBV5-6 with TRBJ2-3; TRBD2 matches at 9 bases. V shed 2 bases, J shed 4 bases, and the junction held 2 bases outside the gene matches. CDR3 length equals 14 residues. Germline V gene data show CDR1 as SGHDT and CDR2 as YYEEEE. The DNA for the CDR3 is TGTGCCAGCAGCTTTAGCGGGAGTTCAGATACGCAGTATTTT. Amino acids: CASSFSGSSDTQYF.

This clonotype was counted many times. The chain links TRBV28 to TRBJ2-1; possibly TRBD2 for D (6 bases). The CDR3 runs to 13 residues. Germline V lookup: CDR1 MDHEN, CDR2 SYDVKM. V lost 7 bases to trimming and J lost 3 bases, with 10 bases between them. CDR3 sequence reads: CASTSTSYNEQFF. The CDR3 DNA is TGTGCCAGCACCTCGACTAGCTACAATGAGCAGTTCTTC.

This clonotype was detected only a few times. V and J are TRBV7-6 and TRBJ2-7, with 9 bases that match TRBD1. CDR1 is SGHVS, CDR2 FNYEAQ, per germline. This CDR3 contains 17 residues. CDR3 in amino acids: CASRSTGTGPSVGEQYV. CDR3 bases: TGTGCTAGCAGATCCACCGGGACAGGGCCCTCCGTTGGCGAGCAGTACGTC.

The chain carries TRBV7-9 and TRBJ2-5; D is ambiguous. Germline V CDR1 and CDR2: SEHNR, FQNEAQ (reference sequence). CDR3 size: 12 residues. Trimming took 5 bases from V and 4 from J, leaving 8 bases between them. This CDR3 is CASSPWTETQYF. CDR3 coding DNA: TGTGCCAGCAGCCCTTGGACAGAGACCCAGTACTTC.

The chain uses TRBV7-9 and TRBJ2-2, with TRBD2 matching over 16 bases. The ends lost 5 bases at V and 1 base at J; junction bases unmatched: 4. The CDR3 is 18 residues long. Per germline, CDR1 SEHNR and CDR2 FQNEAQ (reference sequence). CDR3 nucleotides: TGTGCCAGCAGCCCCGGGACTAGCGGGAGGGGGAACACCGGGGAGCTGTTTTTT. As protein: CASSPGTSGRGNTGELFF.

This clonotype came up a few times. The J gene is TRBJ1-6, the V gene TRBV24-1; TRBD1 might be the D (6 bases). Germline assignment: CDR1 KGHDR and CDR2 SFDVKD. Deletions cut 6 bases from V and 3 bases from J, with 11 bases between. The CDR3 is 15 amino acids. The DNA for the CDR3 is TGTGCCACCAGTCACGCAGGGGACTATAATTCACCCCTCCACTTT. Protein sequence: CATSHAGDYNSPLHF.

Concerning this clonotype itself: A much more abundant neighbour one base away suggests this may be a read error. The rearrangement links TRBV11-2 to TRBJ2-1; tentatively, D is TRBD2 (6 bases). The germline V gene encodes CDR1 SGHAT and CDR2 FQNNGV. The CDR3 extends over 13 amino acids. Between the trimmed V and J ends, which lost 2 bases and 9 bases, there was a span of 11 bases. DNA of the CDR3: TGTGCCAGCAGCTTACAGCGGGCAGGTGAGCAGTTCTTC. This sequence encodes CASSLQRAGEQFF.

The sample holds a few counts of this clonotype. The chain employs TRBV12-3 or TRBV12-4 and TRBJ2-3, with a tentative D call TRBD2 (6 bases). V was trimmed by 6 bases and J by 10 bases, leaving 11 bases between them. The CDR3 has 11 residues. The CDR3 region is CASRVAVAQYF. CDR3 sequence (DNA): TGTGCCAGCAGAGTAGCGGTAGCGCAGTATTTT.

The chain uses TRBV20-1 and TRBJ2-1, with 8 bases fitting TRBD1. Germline V gives CDR1 DFQATT, CDR2 SNEGSKA (reference sequence). V was clipped by 2 bases and J by 5 bases; unmatched bases: 5. CDR3 size: 14 residues. CDR3: CSARRQGRNNEQFF. CDR3 bases: TGCAGTGCTAGAAGACAGGGGAGGAACAATGAGCAGTTCTTC.

The chain uses TRBV5-4 and TRBJ2-3; 8 bases agree with TRBD2. V shed 4 bases and J 4 bases; nucleotides not matched to a gene: 8. The V gene's germline CDR1 is SGHNT and CDR2 YYREEE (reference sequence). The CDR3 is made up of 15 amino acids. This chain's CDR3 is CASSPRGGKADTQYF. The CDR3 DNA reads TGTGCCAGCAGCCCCCGGGGGGGCAAGGCAGATACGCAGTATTTT.

This clonotype was counted between two and nine times. V gene TRBV10-3 combines with J gene TRBJ2-3; 7 positions match TRBD2. Trimming at V came to 7 bases and at J to 6 bases, leaving 7 bases not matched to a gene. The CDR3 consists of 13 residues. Looked up from germline, CDR1 is ENHRY and CDR2 is SYGVKD. CDR3 loop: CAIMAGDLDTQYF. Here the CDR3 DNA reads TGTGCCATCATGGCGGGAGATCTCGATACGCAGTATTTT.

There are a few counts of this clonotype. The V call is TRBV6-5, the J call TRBJ1-6; D may be TRBD1 (5 bases). The CDR3 is 14 amino acids. V shed 5 bases and J shed 9 bases, with 14 bases lying between them. The germline V gene encodes CDR1 MNHEY and CDR2 SVGAGI. The CDR3 sequence is CASSGRRGFSPLHF. As DNA, the CDR3 is TGTGCCAGCAGTGGCCGGCGGGGGTTTTCACCCCTCCACTTT.

As regards this clonotype: At one boundary the junction diverges from the germline segment, which might be a read error. This chain uses TRBV7-7 with TRBJ2-5, with D perhaps matching TRBD2 (5 bases). This CDR3 comprises 15 residues. Germline assignment: CDR1 SSHAT and CDR2 FNYEAQ (reference sequence). CDR3: CASSLGGSSQETQYF. The CDR3 coding sequence is TGTGCTAGCAGCTTAGGAGGCAGTTCCCAAGAGACCCAGTACTTC.

This clonotype was seen a few times. The rearrangement joins TRBV20-1 to TRBJ2-2; 10 bases are a match to TRBD1. Germline V gives CDR1 DFQATT, CDR2 SNEGSKA (reference sequence). The CDR3 spans 15 residues. V gave up 5 bases and J gave up 2 bases; unmatched junction bases: 5. The CDR3 DNA reads TGCAGTGCTCCGGGACAGGGGATTAACACCGGGGAGCTGTTTTTT. It encodes CSAPGQGINTGELFF.

This clonotype has only a few counts. The CDR3 sequence: CASSLDRFARVYNEQFF. CDR3 in DNA: TGTGCCAGCAGCTTAGATAGGTTTGCGAGGGTCTACAATGAGCAGTTCTTC. V and J are TRBV11-3 and TRBJ2-1, with a tentative D call TRBD2 (5 bases). From germline, CDR1 is SGHNT and CDR2 YENEEA. The CDR3 has 17 amino acids. Deletions cut 0 bases from V and 3 bases from J, with 15 bases between. Supplemented by reference TRBV11-3 and TRBJ2-1, the full variable domain reads EAGVVQSPRYKIIEKKQPVAFWCNPISGHNTLYWYLQNLGQGPELLIRYENEEAVDDSQLPKDRFSAERLKGVDSTLKIQPAELGDSAVYLCASSLDRFARVYNEQFFGPGTRLTVL.

The sample holds a few counts of this clonotype. The DNA of the CDR3 is TGTGCCACCAGTGATCTGACTAGCGGGAGACTAGATACGCAGTATTTT. Translating gives CATSDLTSGRLDTQYF. The V and J genes are TRBV24-1 and TRBJ2-3, with 12 bases aligning to TRBD2. This CDR3 has 16 residues. CDR1 KGHDR and CDR2 SFDVKD come from the germline V gene. Unmatched junction bases numbered 5, after V lost 3 bases and J lost 5 bases.

This clonotype was recorded many times. The J gene is TRBJ2-4, the V gene TRBV7-8, with 13 bases aligning to TRBD2. The length of the CDR3 is 16 residues. V dropped 8 bases and J dropped 2; count of bases not matched to a gene: 6. Germline V gene lookup returns CDR1 SGHVS and CDR2 FQNEAQ. The CDR3 DNA sequence: TGTGCCAGCGGACTAGCGGGAGCCGTAACCAAAAACATTCAGTACTTC. This sequence encodes CASGLAGAVTKNIQYF.